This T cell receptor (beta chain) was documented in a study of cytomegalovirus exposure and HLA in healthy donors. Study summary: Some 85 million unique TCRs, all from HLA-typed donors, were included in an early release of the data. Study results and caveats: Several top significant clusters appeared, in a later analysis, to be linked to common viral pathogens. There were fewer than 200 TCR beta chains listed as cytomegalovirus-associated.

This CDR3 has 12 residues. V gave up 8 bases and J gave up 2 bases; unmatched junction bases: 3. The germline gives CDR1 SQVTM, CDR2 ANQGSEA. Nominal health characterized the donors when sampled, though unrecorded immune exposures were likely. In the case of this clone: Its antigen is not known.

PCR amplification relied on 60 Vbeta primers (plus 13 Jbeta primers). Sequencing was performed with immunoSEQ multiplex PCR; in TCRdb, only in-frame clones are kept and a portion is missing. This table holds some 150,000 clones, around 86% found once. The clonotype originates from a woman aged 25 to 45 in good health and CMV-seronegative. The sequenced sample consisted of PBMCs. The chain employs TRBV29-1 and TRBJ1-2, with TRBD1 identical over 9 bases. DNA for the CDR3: TGCAGCTTCACAGGGGGCAACTATGGCTACACCTTC. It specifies CSFTGGNYGYTF.